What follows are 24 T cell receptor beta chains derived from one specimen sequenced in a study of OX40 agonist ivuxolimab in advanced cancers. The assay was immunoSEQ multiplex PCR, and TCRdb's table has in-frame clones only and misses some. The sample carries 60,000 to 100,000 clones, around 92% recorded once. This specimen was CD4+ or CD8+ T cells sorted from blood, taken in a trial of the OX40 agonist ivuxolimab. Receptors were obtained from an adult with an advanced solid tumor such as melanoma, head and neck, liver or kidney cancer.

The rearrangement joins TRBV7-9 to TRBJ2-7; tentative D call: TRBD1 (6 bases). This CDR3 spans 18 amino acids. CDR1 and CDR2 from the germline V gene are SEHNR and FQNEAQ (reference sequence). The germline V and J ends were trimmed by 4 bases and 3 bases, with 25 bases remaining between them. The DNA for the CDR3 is TGTGCCAGCAGCTCGCGCCTCTCGCATGAGGGGGTGTTCTACGAGCAGTACTTC. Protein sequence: CASSSRLSHEGVFYEQYF.

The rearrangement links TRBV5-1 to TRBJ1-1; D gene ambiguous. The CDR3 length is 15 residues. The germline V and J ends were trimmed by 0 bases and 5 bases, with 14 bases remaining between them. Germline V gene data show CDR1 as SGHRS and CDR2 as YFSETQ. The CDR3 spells CASSLGLEGRTEAFF. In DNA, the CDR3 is TGCGCCAGCAGCTTGGGTTTGGAAGGAAGGACTGAAGCTTTCTTT.

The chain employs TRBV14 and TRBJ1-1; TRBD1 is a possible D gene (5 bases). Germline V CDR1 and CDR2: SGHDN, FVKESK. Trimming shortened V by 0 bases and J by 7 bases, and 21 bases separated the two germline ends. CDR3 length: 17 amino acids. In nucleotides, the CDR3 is TGTGCCAGCAGCCAAGATGCTGTCTCGTCGGGGGGAGTTGAAGCTTTCTTT. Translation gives CASSQDAVSSGGVEAFF.

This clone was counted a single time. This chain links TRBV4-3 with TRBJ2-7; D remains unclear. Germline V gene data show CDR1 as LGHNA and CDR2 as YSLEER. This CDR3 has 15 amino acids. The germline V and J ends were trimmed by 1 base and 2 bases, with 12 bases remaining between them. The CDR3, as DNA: TGCGCCAGCAGCCAAGGAATTGGCAGTGCCTACGAGCAGTACTTC. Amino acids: CASSQGIGSAYEQYF.

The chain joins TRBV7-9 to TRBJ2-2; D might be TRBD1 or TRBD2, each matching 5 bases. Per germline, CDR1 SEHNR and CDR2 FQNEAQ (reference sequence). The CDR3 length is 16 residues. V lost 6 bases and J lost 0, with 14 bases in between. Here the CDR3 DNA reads TGTGCCAGCAGTTATTGGGGGAACCCGAACACCGGGGAGCTGTTTTTT. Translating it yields CASSYWGNPNTGELFF.

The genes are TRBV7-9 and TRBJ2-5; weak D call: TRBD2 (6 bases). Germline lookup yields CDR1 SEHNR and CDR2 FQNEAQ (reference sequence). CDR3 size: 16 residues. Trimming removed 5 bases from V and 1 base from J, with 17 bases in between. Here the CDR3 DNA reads TGTGCCAGCAGCCCACCAGTCCTGGGGGGCCAAGAGACCCAGTACTTC. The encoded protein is CASSPPVLGGQETQYF.

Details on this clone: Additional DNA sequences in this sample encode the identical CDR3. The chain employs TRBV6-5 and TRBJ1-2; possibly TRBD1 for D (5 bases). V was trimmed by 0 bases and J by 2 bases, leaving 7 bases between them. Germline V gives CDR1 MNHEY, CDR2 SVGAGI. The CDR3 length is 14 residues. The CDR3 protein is CASSYSEGNYGYTF. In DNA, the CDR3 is TGTGCCAGCAGTTACTCTGAGGGGAACTATGGCTACACCTTC.

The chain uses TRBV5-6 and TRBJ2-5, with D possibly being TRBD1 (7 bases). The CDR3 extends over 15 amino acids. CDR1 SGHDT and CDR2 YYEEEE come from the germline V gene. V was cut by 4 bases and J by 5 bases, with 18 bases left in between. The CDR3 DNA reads TGTGCCAGCAGCCCTGGGCAGGGGGGCTTGGAGACCCAGTACTTC. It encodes CASSPGQGGLETQYF.

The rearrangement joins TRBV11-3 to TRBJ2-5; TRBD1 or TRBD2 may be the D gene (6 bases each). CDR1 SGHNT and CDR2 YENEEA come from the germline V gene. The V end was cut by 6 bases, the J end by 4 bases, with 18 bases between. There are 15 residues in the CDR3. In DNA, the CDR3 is TGTGCCAGCAGTTTCATGGGGGGCTCAACAGAGACCCAGTACTTC. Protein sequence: CASSFMGGSTETQYF.

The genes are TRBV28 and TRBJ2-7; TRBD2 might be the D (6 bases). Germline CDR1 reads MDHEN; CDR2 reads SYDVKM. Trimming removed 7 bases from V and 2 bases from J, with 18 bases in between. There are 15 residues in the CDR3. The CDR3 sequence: CASISSDAVTYEQYF. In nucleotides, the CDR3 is TGTGCCAGCATCTCTAGCGATGCTGTCACCTACGAGCAGTACTTC.

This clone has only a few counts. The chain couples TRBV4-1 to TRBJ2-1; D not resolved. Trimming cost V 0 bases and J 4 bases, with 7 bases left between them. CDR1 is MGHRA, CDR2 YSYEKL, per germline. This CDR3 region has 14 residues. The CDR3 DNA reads TGCGCCAGCAGCCAAGACCCCAGATACAATGAGCAGTTCTTC. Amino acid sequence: CASSQDPRYNEQFF.

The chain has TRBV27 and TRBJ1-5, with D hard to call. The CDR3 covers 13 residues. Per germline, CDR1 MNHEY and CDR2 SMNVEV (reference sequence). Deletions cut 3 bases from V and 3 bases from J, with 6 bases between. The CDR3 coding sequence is TGTGCCAGCAGTTTTGGAGTCAATCAGCCCCAGCATTTT. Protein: CASSFGVNQPQHF.

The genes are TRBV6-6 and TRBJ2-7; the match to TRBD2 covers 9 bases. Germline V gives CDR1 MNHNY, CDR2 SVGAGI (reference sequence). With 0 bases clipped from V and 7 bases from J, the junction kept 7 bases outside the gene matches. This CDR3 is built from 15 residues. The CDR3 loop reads CASSYSGSGGTEQYF. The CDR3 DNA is TGTGCCAGCAGTTACTCGGGTAGCGGGGGTACGGAGCAGTACTTC.

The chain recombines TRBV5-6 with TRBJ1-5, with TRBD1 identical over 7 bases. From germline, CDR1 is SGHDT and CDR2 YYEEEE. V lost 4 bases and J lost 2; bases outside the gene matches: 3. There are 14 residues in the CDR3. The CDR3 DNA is TGTGCCAGCAGCCCCGGGACAGGCAATCAGCCCCAGCATTTT. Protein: CASSPGTGNQPQHF.

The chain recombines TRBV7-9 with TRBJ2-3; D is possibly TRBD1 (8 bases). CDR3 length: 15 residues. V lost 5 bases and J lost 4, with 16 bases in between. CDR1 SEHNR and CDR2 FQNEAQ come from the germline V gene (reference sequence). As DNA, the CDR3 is TGTGCCAGCAGCCCTCGACAGGGGAGGGCAGATACGCAGTATTTT. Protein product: CASSPRQGRADTQYF. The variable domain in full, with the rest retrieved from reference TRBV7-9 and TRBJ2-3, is DTGVSQNPRHKITKRGQNVTFRCDPISEHNRLYWYRQTLGQGPEFLTYFQNEAQLEKSRLLSDRFSAERPKGSFSTLEIQRTEQGDSAMYLCASSPRQGRADTQYFGPGTRLTVL.

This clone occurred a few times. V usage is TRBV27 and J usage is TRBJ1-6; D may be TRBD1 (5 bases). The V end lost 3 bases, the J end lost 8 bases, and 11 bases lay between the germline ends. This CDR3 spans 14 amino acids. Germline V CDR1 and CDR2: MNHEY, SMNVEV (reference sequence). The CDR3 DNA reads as TGTGCCAGCAGTTTTCCAGGGTCCCATTCACCCCTCCACTTT. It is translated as CASSFPGSHSPLHF.

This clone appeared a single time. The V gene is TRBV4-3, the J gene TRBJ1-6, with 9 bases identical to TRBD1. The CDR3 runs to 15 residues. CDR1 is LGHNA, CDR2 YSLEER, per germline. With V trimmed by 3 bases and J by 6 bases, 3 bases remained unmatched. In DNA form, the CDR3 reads TGCGCCAGCAGCCAGATGGGACAGGGTAATTCACCCCTCCACTTT. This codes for CASSQMGQGNSPLHF.

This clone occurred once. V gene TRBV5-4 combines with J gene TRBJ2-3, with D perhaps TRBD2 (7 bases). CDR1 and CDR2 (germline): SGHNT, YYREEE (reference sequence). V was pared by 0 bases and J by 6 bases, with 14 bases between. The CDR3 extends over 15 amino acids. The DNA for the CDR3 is TGTGCCAGCAGCTTGGGAGGGGGGGCCCTGGATACGCAGTATTTT. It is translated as CASSLGGGALDTQYF.

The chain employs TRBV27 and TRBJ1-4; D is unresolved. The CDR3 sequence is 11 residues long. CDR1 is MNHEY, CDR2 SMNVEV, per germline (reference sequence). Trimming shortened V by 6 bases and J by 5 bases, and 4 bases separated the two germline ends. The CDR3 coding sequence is TGTGCCAGCAGGAAAAATGAAAAACTGTTTTTT. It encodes CASRKNEKLFF.

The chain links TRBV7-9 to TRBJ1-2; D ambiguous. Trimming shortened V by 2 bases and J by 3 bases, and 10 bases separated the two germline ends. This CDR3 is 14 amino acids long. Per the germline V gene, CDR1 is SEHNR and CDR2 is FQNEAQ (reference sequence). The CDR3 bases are TGTGCCAGCAGCTTAAGTCTGGGGTACTATGGCTACACCTTC. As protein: CASSLSLGYYGYTF.

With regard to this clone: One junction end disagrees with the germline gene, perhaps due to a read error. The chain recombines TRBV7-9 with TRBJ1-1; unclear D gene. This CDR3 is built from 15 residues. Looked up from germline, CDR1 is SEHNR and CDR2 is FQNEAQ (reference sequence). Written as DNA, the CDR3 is TGTGCCAGCAACTTAGGAGTGGGAGGGTACACTGAAGCTTTCTTT. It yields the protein CASNLGVGGYTEAFF.

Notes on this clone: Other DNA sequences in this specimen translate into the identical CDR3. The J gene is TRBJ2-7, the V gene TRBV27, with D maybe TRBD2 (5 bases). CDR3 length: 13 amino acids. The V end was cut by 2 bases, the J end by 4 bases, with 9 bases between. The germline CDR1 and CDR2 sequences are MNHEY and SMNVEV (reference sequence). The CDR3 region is CASSLGGGYEQYF. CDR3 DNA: TGTGCCAGCAGTTTAGGAGGCGGATACGAGCAGTACTTC.

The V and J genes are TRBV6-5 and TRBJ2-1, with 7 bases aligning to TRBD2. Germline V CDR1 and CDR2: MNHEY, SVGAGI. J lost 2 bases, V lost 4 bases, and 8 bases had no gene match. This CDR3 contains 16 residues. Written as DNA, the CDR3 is TGTGCCAGCAGTTTTTCGCGGGGGAGCCCCTACAATGAGCAGTTCTTC. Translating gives CASSFSRGSPYNEQFF.

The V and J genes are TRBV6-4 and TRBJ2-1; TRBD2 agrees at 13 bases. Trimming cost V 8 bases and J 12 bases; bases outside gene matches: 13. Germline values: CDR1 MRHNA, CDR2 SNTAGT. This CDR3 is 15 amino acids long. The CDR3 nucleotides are TGTGCCAGCTCTGAGGGACTAGCGGGGTCTTGGTTGCAGTTCTTC. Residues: CASSEGLAGSWLQFF.